These 19 T cell receptor beta chains were all obtained from the same sample, sequenced in a study of blood T cell repertoires in COVID-19 (dated by TCRdb to the early 2020s). Library preparation used the immunoSEQ multiplex PCR assay. This is the immuneACCESS table as TCRdb keeps it, with only in-frame sequences that have V and J called. A part of the clones is gone; compared with another copy, unresolved V genes explain less than half, and the rest is unexplained. The sample includes 200,000 to 250,000 clones, with 70% to 90% observed a single time. In total, the top ten clones hold about 7.6% of the sample. Source material: peripheral blood. All receptors come from a woman in her 70s with active or convalescent COVID-19.

The chain joins TRBV25-1 to TRBJ1-1; the D gene is possibly TRBD1 (6 bases). Germline lookup yields CDR1 MGHDK and CDR2 SYGVNS. The V end was cut by 2 bases, the J end by 5 bases, with 15 bases between. The CDR3 has 15 residues. The CDR3 nucleotides read TGTGCCAGCAGTGAAGTAGGGGGAGGGAGAACTGAAGCTTTCTTT. It codes for CASSEVGGGRTEAFF.

The rearrangement links TRBV6-6 to TRBJ1-3; D gene unclear. In germline, CDR1 is MNHNY, CDR2 SVGAGI (reference sequence). CDR3 size: 11 residues. Trimming pared 0 bases from V and 11 bases from J, leaving 5 bases between. This CDR3 reads CASSYSGAIYF. As DNA, the CDR3 is TGTGCCAGCAGTTACTCGGGAGCCATATATTTT.

This clone was counted between two and nine times. This chain uses TRBV7-2 with TRBJ1-4, with TRBD1 matching over 8 bases. The CDR3 spans 16 residues. Germline assignment: CDR1 SGHTA and CDR2 FQGNSA. J gave up 4 bases and V 1 base, and 5 bases lay outside the gene matches. In DNA, the CDR3 is TGTGCCAGCAGCTTAGGGGGGACAGGATTTAATGAAAAACTGTTTTTT. Protein sequence: CASSLGGTGFNEKLFF.

The chain is built from TRBV4-3 and TRBJ1-2; the D is unclear. CDR1 is LGHNA and CDR2 is YSLEER in the germline V gene. V shed 1 base and J shed 5 bases, with 11 bases lying between them. This CDR3 has 14 residues. CDR3 nucleotide sequence: TGCGCCAGCAGCCAAGCTGGTTTCGGTTATGGCTACACCTTC. This sequence encodes CASSQAGFGYGYTF.

Concerning this clone itself: The same CDR3 also results from other DNA sequences found in this sample. J is TRBJ1-2 and V is TRBV19; no clear D. The V and J ends lost 1 base and 2 bases respectively, with 5 bases between them. Germline assignment: CDR1 LNHDA and CDR2 SQIVND (reference sequence). The CDR3 spans 13 residues. CDR3 region: CASSIAGNYGYTF. Here the CDR3 DNA reads TGTGCCAGTAGTATAGCGGGGAACTATGGCTACACCTTC. Full variable domain (missing parts from reference TRBV19 and TRBJ1-2): DGGITQSPKYLFRKEGQNVTLSCEQNLNHDAMYWYRQDPGQGLRLIYYSQIVNDFQKGDIAEGYSVSREKKESFPLTVTSAQKNPTAFYLCASSIAGNYGYTFGSGTRLTVV.

The chain is built from TRBV11-3 and TRBJ2-1; the D is unclear. CDR1 SGHNT and CDR2 YENEEA come from the germline V gene. With 0 bases removed from V and 5 bases from J, the gap between germline ends came to 5 bases. CDR3 length: 13 residues. CDR3 in DNA: TGTGCCAGCAGCTTAGAAGGAGACAATGAGCAGTTCTTC. It encodes CASSLEGDNEQFF.

The chain combines TRBV6-2 or TRBV6-3 with TRBJ1-4, with TRBD1 identical over 8 bases. Germline values: CDR1 MNHEY, CDR2 SVGEGT. This CDR3 is 17 amino acids long. V trimming: 0 bases; J trimming: 7 bases; junction bases outside the gene matches: 10. The CDR3 loop reads CASSYSDRTGSGEKLFF. The CDR3 DNA sequence: TGTGCCAGCAGTTACTCGGACCGGACAGGGTCGGGTGAAAAACTGTTTTTT.

This chain links TRBV18 with TRBJ1-1, with unresolved D. Germline V gene data show CDR1 as KGHSH and CDR2 as LQKENI. The V gene lost 3 bases and the J gene lost 1 base, with 9 bases spanning the gap. The CDR3 spans 14 residues. The CDR3 protein is CASSPLAENTEAFF. In nucleotides, the CDR3 is TGTGCCAGCTCACCGTTAGCCGAGAACACTGAAGCTTTCTTT. The full variable domain, with the rest looked up from reference TRBV18 and TRBJ1-1, is NAGVMQNPRHLVRRRGQEARLRCSPMKGHSHVYWYRQLPEEGLKFMVYLQKENIIDESGMPKERFSAEFPKEGPSILRIQQVVRGDSAAYFCASSPLAENTEAFFGQGTRLTVV.

J is TRBJ1-1 and V is TRBV19; 7 positions agree with TRBD1. CDR1 and CDR2 from the germline V gene are LNHDA and SQIVND (reference sequence). The length of the CDR3 is 13 residues. V lost 8 bases, J lost 5 bases, and 8 bases stayed unmatched. This CDR3 is CASGAGGKTEAFF. CDR3 bases: TGTGCCAGTGGGGCAGGGGGAAAGACTGAAGCTTTCTTT.

This clone was seen a few times. V is TRBV4-2 and J is TRBJ1-4; D is perhaps TRBD1 (6 bases). The germline gives CDR1 LGHNA, CDR2 YNFKEQ. V was pared by 4 bases and J by 6 bases, with 18 bases between. CDR3 length equals 16 residues. The CDR3, as DNA: TGTGCCAGCAGCCTAACATCAGGGGCGGGAGATGAAAAACTGTTTTTT. Residues: CASSLTSGAGDEKLFF.

This clone was picked up a small number of times. The J gene is TRBJ1-1, the V gene TRBV7-6; possibly TRBD1 for D (6 bases). The CDR3 contains 16 residues. The V end lost 5 bases, the J end lost 1 base, and 17 bases lay between the germline ends. Germline CDR1 and CDR2: SGHVS and FNYEAQ. Written as DNA, the CDR3 is TGTGCCAGCAGCCGTACCGGGACAAGCCGGAACACTGAAGCTTTCTTT. This gives the protein CASSRTGTSRNTEAFF.

The chain carries TRBV5-5 and TRBJ1-1, with no clear D. V was trimmed by 2 bases and J by 3 bases, leaving 11 bases between them. Looked up from germline, CDR1 is SGHKS and CDR2 is YYEKEE (reference sequence). CDR3 length: 14 amino acids. The CDR3 region is CASSFSGSDTEAFF. In DNA, the CDR3 is TGTGCCAGCAGCTTTTCCGGTTCGGACACTGAAGCTTTCTTT.

The sample holds a few counts of this clone. The rearrangement uses TRBV25-1 and TRBJ1-1; tentative D call: TRBD1 (5 bases). The CDR3 is made up of 13 amino acids. V shed 6 bases and J shed 3 bases, with 11 bases lying between them. Per the germline V gene, CDR1 is MGHDK and CDR2 is SYGVNS. The CDR3 sequence: CASSRAGHTEAFF. The DNA for the CDR3 is TGTGCCAGCAGCAGGGCAGGGCACACTGAAGCTTTCTTT. The full variable domain, in which reference TRBV25-1 and TRBJ1-1 provide the parts outside the CDR3, is EADIYQTPRYLVIGTGKKITLECSQTMGHDKMYWYQQDPGMELHLIHYSYGVNSTEKGDLSSESTVSRIRTEHFPLTLESARPSHTSQYLCASSRAGHTEAFFGQGTRLTVV.

The rearrangement links TRBV9 to TRBJ1-1, with 7 bases matching TRBD1. CDR3 length: 16 residues. CDR1 SGDLS and CDR2 YYNGEE come from the germline V gene. V was clipped by 3 bases and J by 7 bases; unmatched bases: 15. CDR3 nucleotide sequence: TGTGCCAGCAGCGCATTCGGGACAGTAGATCGTATTGAAGCTTTCTTT. Its protein product is CASSAFGTVDRIEAFF.

The chain employs TRBV4-3 and TRBJ2-7; tentative D call: TRBD1 (5 bases). V lost 1 base, J lost 2 bases, and 9 bases lay in between. The germline V gene has CDR1 LGHNA and CDR2 YSLEER. CDR3 length equals 14 residues. The CDR3 nucleotides read TGCGCCAGCAGCCAAGGGCCGGACACCTACGAGCAGTACTTC. This translates into CASSQGPDTYEQYF.

This clone appeared a single time. The J gene is TRBJ2-3, the V gene TRBV7-2; D is unclear. Germline CDR1 SGHTA, CDR2 FQGNSA. The length of the CDR3 is 16 residues. V lost 4 bases and J 3 bases, leaving 17 bases between the germline ends. CDR3 sequence: CASSSGSTRPTDTQYF. The DNA of the CDR3 is TGTGCCAGCAGCTCAGGATCGACACGTCCAACAGATACGCAGTATTTT.

The V and J genes are TRBV28 and TRBJ2-3, with D possibly being TRBD2 (7 bases). This CDR3 comprises 16 residues. V was cut by 4 bases and J by 2 bases, with 16 bases left in between. The germline gives CDR1 MDHEN, CDR2 SYDVKM. Here the CDR3 reads CASSSLRGGVTDTQYF. CDR3 sequence (DNA): TGTGCCAGCAGTTCCCTAAGGGGGGGAGTCACAGATACGCAGTATTTT.

The chain has TRBV12-3 or TRBV12-4 and TRBJ1-2; 7 bases are a match to TRBD1. The length of the CDR3 is 12 residues. V trimming: 6 bases; J trimming: 7 bases; junction bases outside the gene matches: 5. CDR3 DNA sequence: TGTGCCAGCAGAGATACAGGGGCTGGCTACACCTTC. Translated, it gives CASRDTGAGYTF.

This clone came up once. The J gene is TRBJ2-3, the V gene TRBV5-1; 10 bases match TRBD2. Trimming cost V 4 bases and J 1 base; bases outside gene matches: 6. The CDR3 has 16 residues. CDR1 is SGHRS, CDR2 YFSETQ, per germline. The CDR3 reads CASSLTGTSGTDTQYF. The CDR3 coding sequence is TGCGCCAGCAGCCTCACCGGGACTAGCGGCACAGATACGCAGTATTTT.